This T cell receptor beta chain came from a study of identical twins. V was cut by 1 base and J by 1 base, with 6 bases left in between. Germline V CDR1 and CDR2: MGHDK, SYGVNS. This CDR3 region has 14 residues. Study-wide findings and caveats: The study reached conclusions through statistical analysis that was cross-sectional, not following the same donors. Beta out-of-frame twin sharing showed a weaker excess.

This clonotype has a handful of counts. Its antigen is not identified. TCRdb ran MiXCR on the 5' RACE reads and lists one entry per CDR3 protein. The table records about 220,000 distinct CDR3 sequences, approximately 7.9% of them present only once. The data were also submitted as part of a second study, on yellow fever vaccine responses in identical twins.

This sequence was found in a woman younger than 35 in good health. The sequencing input was CD8+ T cells sorted from blood. This chain links TRBV25-1 with TRBJ2-3; D uncertain. The CDR3 reads CASSEWPRTDTQYF. The DNA of the CDR3 is TGTGCCAGCAGTGAATGGCCCCGCACAGATACGCAGTATTTT.